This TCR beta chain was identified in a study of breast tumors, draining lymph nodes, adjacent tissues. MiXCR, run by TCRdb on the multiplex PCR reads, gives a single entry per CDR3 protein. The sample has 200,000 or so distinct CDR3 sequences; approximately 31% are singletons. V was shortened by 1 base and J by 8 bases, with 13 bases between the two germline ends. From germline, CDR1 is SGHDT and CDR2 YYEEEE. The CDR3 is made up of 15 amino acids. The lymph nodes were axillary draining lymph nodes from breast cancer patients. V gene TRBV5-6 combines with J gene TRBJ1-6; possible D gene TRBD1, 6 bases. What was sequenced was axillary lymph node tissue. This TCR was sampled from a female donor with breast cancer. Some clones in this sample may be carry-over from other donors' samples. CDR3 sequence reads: CASSLRQASYSPLHF. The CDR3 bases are TGTGCCAGCAGCTTGAGACAGGCTTCTTATTCACCCCTCCACTTT.